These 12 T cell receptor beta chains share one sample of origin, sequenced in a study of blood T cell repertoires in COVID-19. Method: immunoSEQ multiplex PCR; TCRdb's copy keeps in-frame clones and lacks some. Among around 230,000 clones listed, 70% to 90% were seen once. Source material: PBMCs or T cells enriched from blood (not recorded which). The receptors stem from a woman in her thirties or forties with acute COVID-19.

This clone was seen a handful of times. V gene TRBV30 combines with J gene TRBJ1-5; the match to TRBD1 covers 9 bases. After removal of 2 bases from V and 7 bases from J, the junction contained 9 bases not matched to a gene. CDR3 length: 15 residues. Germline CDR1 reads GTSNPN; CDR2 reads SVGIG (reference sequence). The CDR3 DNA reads TGTGCCTGGAGTATGGGACAGGGAGGAAGACAGCCCCAGCATTTT. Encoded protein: CAWSMGQGGRQPQHF.

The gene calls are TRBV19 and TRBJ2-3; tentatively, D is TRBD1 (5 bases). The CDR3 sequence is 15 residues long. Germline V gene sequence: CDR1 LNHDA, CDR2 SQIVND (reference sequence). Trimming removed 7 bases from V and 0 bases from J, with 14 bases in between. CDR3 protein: CASTIGVSSTDTQYF. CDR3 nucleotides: TGTGCCAGTACCATAGGGGTCTCTAGCACAGATACGCAGTATTTT.

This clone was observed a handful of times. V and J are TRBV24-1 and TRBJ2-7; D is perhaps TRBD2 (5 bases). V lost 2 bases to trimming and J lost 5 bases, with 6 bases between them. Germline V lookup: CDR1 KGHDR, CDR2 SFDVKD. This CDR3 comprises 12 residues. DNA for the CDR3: TGTGCCACCAGTGATTACGGGGACGAGCAGTACTTC. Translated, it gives CATSDYGDEQYF.

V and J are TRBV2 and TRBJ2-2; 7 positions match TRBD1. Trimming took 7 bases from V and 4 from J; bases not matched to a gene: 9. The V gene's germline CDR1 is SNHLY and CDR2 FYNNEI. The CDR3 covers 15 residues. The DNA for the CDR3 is TGTGCCAGCACCCTGGACAGGTCGGGCACCGGGGAGCTGTTTTTT. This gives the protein CASTLDRSGTGELFF. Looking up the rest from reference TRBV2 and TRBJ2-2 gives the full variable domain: EPEVTQTPSHQVTQMGQEVILRCVPISNHLYFYWYRQILGQKVEFLVSFYNNEISEKSEIFDDQFSVERPDGSNFTLKIRSTKLEDSAMYFCASTLDRSGTGELFFGEGSRLTVL.

The CDR3 sequence: CASSRRADRGGGYTF. CDR3 nucleotide sequence: TGTGCCAGCAGCCGTCGGGCGGACAGGGGGGGAGGCTACACCTTC. J is TRBJ1-2 and V is TRBV6-5, with 10 positions matching TRBD1. This CDR3 is 15 amino acids long. CDR1 and CDR2 (germline): MNHEY, SVGAGI. Trimming cost V 6 bases and J 8 bases; bases outside gene matches: 12.

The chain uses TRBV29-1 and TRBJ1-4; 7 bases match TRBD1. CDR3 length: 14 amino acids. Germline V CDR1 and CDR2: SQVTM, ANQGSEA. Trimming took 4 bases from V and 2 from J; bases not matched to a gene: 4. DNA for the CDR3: TGCAGCGTTGCAAAGGGGGCTACTAATGAAAAACTGTTTTTT. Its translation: CSVAKGATNEKLFF.

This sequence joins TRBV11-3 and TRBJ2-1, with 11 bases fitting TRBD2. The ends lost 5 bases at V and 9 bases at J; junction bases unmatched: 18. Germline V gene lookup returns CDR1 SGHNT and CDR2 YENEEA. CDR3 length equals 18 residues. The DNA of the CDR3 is TGTGCCAGCAGCGGACGTAGCGGGAGGGCCGGTTCTGGTGGTGAGCAGTTCTTC. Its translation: CASSGRSGRAGSGGEQFF.

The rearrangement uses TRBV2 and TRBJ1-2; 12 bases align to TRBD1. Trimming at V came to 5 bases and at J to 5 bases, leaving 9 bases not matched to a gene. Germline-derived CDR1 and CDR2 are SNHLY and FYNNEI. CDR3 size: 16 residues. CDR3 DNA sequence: TGTGCCAGCAGTTTTTTACCGGGACAGGGGGCATATGGCTACACCTTC. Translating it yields CASSFLPGQGAYGYTF.

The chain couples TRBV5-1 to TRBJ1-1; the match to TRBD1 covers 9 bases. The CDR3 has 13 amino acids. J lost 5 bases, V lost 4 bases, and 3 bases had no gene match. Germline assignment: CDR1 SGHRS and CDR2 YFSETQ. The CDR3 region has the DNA TGCGCCAGCAGCGGGGGACAGGGAACTGAAGCTTTCTTT. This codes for CASSGGQGTEAFF. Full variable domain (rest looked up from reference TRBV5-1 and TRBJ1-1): KAGVTQTPRYLIKTRGQQVTLSCSPISGHRSVSWYQQTPGQGLQFLFEYFSETQRNKGNFPGRFSGRQFSNSRSEMNVSTLELGDSALYLCASSGGQGTEAFFGQGTRLTVV.

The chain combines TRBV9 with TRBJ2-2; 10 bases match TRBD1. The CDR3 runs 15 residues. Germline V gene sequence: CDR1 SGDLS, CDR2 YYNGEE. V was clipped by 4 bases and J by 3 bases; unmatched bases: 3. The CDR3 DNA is TGTGCCAGCAGCTGGGACAGGGGTGACACCGGGGAGCTGTTTTTT. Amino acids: CASSWDRGDTGELFF.

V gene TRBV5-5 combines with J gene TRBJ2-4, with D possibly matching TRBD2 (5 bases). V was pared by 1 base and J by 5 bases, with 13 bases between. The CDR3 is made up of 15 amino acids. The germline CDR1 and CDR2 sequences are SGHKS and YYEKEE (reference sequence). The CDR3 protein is CASSLFGERQNIQYF. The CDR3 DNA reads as TGTGCCAGCAGCTTGTTCGGGGAAAGACAAAACATTCAGTACTTC.

This CDR3 is CASRGLAGEYEQYF. In nucleotides, the CDR3 is TGTGCCAGCAGGGGACTAGCGGGAGAATACGAGCAGTACTTC. This chain uses TRBV27 with TRBJ2-7, with 14 bases that match TRBD2. CDR3 length: 14 amino acids. J was trimmed by 4 bases and V by 6 bases; bases with no gene match: 2. Germline values: CDR1 MNHEY, CDR2 SMNVEV (reference sequence).